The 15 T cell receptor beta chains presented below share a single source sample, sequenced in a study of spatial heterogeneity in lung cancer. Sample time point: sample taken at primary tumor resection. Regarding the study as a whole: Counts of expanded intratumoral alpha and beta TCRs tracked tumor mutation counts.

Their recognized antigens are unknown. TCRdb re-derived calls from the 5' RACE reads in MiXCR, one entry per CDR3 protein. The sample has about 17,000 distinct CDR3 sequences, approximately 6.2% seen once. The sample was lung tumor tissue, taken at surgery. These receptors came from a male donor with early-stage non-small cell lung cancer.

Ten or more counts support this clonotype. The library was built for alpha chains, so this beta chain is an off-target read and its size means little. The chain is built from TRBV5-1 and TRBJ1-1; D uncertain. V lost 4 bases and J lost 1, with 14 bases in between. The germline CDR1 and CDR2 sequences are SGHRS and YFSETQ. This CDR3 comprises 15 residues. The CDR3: CASSTGGGQNTEAFF. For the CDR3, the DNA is TGCGCCAGCAGCACCGGAGGCGGCCAGAACACTGAAGCTTTCTTT.

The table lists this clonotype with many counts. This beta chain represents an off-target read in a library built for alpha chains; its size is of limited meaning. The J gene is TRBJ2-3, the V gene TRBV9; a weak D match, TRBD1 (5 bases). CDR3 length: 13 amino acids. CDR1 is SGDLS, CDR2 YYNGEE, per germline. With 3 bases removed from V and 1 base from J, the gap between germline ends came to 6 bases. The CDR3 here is CASSAQGTDTQYF. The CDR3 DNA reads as TGTGCCAGCAGCGCACAGGGCACAGATACGCAGTATTTT.

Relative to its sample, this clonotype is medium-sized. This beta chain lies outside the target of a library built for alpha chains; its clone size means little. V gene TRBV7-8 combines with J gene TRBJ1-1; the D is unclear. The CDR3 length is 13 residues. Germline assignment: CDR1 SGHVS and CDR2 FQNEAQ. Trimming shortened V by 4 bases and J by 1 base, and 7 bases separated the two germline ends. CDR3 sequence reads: CASSSWENTEAFF. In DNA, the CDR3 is TGTGCCAGCAGCTCCTGGGAGAACACTGAAGCTTTCTTT.

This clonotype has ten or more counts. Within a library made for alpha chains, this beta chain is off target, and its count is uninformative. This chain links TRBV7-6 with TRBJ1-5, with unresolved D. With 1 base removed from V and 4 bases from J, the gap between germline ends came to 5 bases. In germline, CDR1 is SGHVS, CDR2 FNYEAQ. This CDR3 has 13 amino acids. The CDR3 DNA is TGTGCCAGCAGCTTAGAGGAGAATCAGCCCCAGCATTTT. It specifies CASSLEENQPQHF.

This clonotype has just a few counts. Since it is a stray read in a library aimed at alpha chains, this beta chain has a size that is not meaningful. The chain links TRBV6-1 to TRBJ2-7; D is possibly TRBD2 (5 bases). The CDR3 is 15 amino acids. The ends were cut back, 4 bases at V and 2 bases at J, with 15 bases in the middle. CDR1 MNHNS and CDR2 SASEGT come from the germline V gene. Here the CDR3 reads CASSVILDSPYEQYF. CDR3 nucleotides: TGTGCCAGCAGTGTTATTTTGGACTCTCCCTACGAGCAGTACTTC.

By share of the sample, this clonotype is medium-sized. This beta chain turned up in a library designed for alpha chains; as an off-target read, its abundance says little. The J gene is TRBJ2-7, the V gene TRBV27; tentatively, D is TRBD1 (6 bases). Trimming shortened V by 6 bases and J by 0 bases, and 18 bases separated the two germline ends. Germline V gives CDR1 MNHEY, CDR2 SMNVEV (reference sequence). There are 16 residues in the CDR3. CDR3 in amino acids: CASSPTKGVSSYEQYF. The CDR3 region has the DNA TGTGCCAGCAGCCCGACAAAGGGGGTGAGCTCCTACGAGCAGTACTTC.

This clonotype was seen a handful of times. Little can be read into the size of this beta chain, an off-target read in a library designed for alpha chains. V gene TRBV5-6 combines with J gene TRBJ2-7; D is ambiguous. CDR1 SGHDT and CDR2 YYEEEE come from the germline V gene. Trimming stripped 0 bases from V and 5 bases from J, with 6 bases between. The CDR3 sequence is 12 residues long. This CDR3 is CASSLGQNEQYF. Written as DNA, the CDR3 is TGTGCCAGCAGCTTGGGGCAGAACGAGCAGTACTTC.

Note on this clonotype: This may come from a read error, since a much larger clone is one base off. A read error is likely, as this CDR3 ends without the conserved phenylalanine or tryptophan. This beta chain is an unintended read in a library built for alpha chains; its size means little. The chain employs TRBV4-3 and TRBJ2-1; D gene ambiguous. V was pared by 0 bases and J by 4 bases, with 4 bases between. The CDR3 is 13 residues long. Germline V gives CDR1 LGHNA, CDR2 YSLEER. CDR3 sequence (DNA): TGCGCCAGCAGCCAAGAACAGTACAATGAGCAGTTCTCC. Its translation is CASSQEQYNEQFS.

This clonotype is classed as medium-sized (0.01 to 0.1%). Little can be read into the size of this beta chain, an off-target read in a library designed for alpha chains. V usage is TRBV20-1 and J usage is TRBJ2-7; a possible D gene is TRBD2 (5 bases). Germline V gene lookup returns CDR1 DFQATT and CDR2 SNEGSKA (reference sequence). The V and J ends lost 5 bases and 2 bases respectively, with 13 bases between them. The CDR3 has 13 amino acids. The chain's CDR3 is CSARPDWAYEQYF. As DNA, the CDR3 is TGCAGTGCTCGTCCGGACTGGGCCTACGAGCAGTACTTC.

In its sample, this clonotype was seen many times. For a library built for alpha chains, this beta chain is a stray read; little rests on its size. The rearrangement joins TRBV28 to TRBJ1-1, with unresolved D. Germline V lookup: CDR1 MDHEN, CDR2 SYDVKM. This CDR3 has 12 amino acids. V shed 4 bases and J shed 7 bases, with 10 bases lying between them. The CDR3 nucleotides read TGTGCCAGCAGTTACCGACGGTATGAAGCTTTCTTT. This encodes CASSYRRYEAFF.

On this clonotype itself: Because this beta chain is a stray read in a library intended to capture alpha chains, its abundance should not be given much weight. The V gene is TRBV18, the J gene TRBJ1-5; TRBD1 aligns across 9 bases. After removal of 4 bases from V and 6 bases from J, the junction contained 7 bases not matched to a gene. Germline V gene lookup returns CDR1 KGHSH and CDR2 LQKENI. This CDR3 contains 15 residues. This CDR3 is CASSQSTGGGQPQHF. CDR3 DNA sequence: TGTGCCAGCTCACAGAGTACAGGGGGCGGTCAGCCCCAGCATTTT.

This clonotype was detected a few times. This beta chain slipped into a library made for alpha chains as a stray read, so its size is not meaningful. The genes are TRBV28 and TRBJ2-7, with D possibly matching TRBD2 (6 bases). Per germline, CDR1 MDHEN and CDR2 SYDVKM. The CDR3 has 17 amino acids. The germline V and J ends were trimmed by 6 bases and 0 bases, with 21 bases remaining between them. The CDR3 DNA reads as TGTGCCAGCAGGCTCGCGGAGGGCAGGTCGAGCTCCTACGAGCAGTACTTC. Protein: CASRLAEGRSSSYEQYF.

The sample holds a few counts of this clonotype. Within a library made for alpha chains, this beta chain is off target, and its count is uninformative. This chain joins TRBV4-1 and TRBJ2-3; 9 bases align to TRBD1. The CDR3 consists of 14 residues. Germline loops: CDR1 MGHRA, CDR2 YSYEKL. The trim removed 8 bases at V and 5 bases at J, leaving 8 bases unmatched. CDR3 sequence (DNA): TGCGCCAGCTCAGGGACAGGGTATGAAGATACGCAGTATTTT. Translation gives CASSGTGYEDTQYF.

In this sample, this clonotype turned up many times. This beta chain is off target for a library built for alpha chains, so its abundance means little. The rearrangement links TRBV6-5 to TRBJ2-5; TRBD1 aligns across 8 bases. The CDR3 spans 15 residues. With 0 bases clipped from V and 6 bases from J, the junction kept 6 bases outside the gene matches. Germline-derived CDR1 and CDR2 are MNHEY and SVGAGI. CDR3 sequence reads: CASSYSRQGTQTQYF. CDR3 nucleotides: TGTGCCAGCAGTTACTCTCGACAGGGGACGCAGACCCAGTACTTC.

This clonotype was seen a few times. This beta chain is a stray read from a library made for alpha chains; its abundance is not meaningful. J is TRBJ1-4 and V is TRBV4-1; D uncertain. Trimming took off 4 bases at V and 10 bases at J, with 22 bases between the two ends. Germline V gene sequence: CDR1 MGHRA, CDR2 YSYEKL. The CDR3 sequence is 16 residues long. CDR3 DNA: TGCGCCAGCAGCCCTCCCATGGTATCTTCGGGGAGAAAACTGTTTTTT. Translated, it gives CASSPPMVSSGRKLFF.